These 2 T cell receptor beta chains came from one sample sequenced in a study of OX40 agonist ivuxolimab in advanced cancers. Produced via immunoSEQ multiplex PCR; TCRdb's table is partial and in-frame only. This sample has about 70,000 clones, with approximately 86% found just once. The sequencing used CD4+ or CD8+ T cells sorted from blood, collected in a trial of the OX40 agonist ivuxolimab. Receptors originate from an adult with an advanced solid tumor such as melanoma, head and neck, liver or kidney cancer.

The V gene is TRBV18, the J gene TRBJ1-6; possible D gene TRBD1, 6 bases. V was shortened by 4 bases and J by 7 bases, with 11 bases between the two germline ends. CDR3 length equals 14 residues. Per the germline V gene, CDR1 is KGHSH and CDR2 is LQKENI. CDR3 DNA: TGTGCCAGCTCACGGGGACAAGAGAATTCACCCCTCCACTTT. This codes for CASSRGQENSPLHF.

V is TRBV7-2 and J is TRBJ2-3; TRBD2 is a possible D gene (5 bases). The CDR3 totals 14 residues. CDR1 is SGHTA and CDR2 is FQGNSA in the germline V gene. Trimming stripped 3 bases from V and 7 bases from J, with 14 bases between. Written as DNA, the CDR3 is TGTGCCAGCAGCTTCCAGGACTCTGCCAATACGCAGTATTTT. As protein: CASSFQDSANTQYF.